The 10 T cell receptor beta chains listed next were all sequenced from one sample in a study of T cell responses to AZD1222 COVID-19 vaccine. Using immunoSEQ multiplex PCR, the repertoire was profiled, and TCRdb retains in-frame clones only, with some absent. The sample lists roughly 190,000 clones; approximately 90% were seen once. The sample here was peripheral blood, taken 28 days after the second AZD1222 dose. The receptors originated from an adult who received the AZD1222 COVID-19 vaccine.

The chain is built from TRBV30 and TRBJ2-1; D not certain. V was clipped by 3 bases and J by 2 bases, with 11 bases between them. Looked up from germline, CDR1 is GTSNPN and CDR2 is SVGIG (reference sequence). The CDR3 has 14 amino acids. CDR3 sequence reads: CAWRPHSAYNEQFF. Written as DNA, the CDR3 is TGTGCCTGGAGACCACATTCCGCCTACAATGAGCAGTTCTTC.

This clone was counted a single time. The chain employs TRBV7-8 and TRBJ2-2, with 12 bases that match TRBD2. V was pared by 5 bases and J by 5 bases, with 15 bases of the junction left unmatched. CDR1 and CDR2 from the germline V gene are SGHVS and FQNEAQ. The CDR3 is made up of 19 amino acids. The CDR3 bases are TGTGCCAGCAGCCTCCACTGGACTAGCGGGGTGAGGGAAACCGGGGAGCTGTTTTTT. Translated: CASSLHWTSGVRETGELFF.

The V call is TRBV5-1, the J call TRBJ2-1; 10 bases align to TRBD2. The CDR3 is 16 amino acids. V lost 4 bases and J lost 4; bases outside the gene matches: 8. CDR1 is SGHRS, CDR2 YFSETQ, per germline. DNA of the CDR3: TGCGCCAGCAGCATCCTAGCGGGAGCGTTGTACAATGAGCAGTTCTTC. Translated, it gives CASSILAGALYNEQFF.

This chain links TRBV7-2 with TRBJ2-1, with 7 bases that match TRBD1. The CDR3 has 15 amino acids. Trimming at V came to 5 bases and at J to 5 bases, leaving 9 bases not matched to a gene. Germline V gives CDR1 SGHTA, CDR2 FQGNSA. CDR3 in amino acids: CASSPGGAGNNEQFF. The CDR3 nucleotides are TGTGCCAGCAGCCCAGGGGGTGCAGGGAACAATGAGCAGTTCTTC.

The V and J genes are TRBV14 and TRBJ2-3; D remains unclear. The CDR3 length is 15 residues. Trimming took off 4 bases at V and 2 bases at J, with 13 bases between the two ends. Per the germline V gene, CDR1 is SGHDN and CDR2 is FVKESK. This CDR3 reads CASSRQAPATDTQYF. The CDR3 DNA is TGTGCCAGCAGCCGGCAGGCGCCCGCCACAGATACGCAGTATTTT.

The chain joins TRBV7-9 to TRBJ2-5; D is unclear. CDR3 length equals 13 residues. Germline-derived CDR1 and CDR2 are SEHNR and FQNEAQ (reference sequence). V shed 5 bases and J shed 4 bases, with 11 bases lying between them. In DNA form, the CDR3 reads TGTGCCAGCAGCCGCTTCAGAGCAGAGACCCAGTACTTC. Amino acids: CASSRFRAETQYF.

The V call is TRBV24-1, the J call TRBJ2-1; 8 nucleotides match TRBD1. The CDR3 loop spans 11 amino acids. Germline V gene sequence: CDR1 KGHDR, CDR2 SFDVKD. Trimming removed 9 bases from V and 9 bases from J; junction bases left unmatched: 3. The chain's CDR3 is CATDRGGEQFF. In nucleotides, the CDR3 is TGTGCCACCGACAGGGGCGGTGAGCAGTTCTTC.

CDR3 residues: CASRRTGESYEQYF. The CDR3 nucleotides read TGTGCCAGCAGGCGGACAGGGGAAAGCTACGAGCAGTACTTC. This chain connects TRBV6-5 to TRBJ2-7, with 9 bases fitting TRBD1. The CDR3 sequence is 14 residues long. CDR1 MNHEY and CDR2 SVGAGI come from the germline V gene. V lost 6 bases and J lost 3; bases outside the gene matches: 6.

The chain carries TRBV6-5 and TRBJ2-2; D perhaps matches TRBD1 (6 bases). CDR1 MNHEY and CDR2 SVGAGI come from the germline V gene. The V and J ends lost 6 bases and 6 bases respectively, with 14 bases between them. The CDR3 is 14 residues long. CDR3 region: CASRRPGAPGELFF. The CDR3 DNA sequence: TGTGCCAGCAGACGGCCAGGGGCCCCCGGGGAGCTGTTTTTT.

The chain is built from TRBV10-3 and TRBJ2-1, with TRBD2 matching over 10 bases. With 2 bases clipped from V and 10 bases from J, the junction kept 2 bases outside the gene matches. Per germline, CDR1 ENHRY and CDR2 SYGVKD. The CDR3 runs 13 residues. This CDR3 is CAISETTSGEQFF. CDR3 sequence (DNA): TGTGCCATCAGTGAGACGACTAGCGGGGAGCAGTTCTTC.